This is a list of T cell receptor beta chains from one sample in a study of human T cells and chemical hapten exposure. TCRdb ran MiXCR on the RACE reads and lists one entry per CDR3 protein. This sample carries about 110,000 distinct CDR3 sequences, more than 10% of them seen once, and the ten largest clones take roughly 1.6%. The sequenced sample was whole blood, obtained in connection with sensitization to the hapten diphenylcyclopropenone (DPC). These receptor sequences come from a woman between 45 and 60 years old with alopecia areata. Some clones in this sample may be carry-over from other donors' samples. Each CDR3 is given with its conserved first and last residue. A D gene is named only where the DNA matches it firmly. Clone size is given for some rows only: seen once, a few or many times, or a class if the clone is expanded.

abundance	j_gene	v_gene	len	d_gene	CDR3aa	CDR3nt
NA	TRBJ2-7	TRBV10-3	15	TRBD1	CAISSGQGPTYEQYF	TGTGCCATCAGCTCCGGACAGGGGCCAACCTACGAGCAGTACTTC
few	TRBJ2-7	TRBV6-2/TRBV6-3	12	NA	CASSPDTYEQYF	TGTGCCAGCAGCCCGGACACCTACGAGCAGTACTTC
few	TRBJ2-4	TRBV2	15	NA	CASTRDQVAKNIQYF	TGTGCCAGCACCCGGGATCAGGTGGCCAAAAACATTCAGTACTTC
many	TRBJ1-4	TRBV20-1	15	NA	CSATSLGRTNEKLFF	TGCAGTGCGACCAGCCTGGGACGGACTAATGAAAAACTGTTTTTT
few	TRBJ2-1	TRBV27	15	TRBD2	CASSLGTSGNNEQFF	TGTGCCAGCAGTCTCGGGACTAGCGGCAACAATGAGCAGTTCTTC
NA	TRBJ2-3	TRBV7-2	15	TRBD2	CASRLLAGGTDTQYF	TGTGCCAGCAGACTGCTAGCGGGGGGCACAGATACGCAGTATTTT
NA	TRBJ1-5	TRBV6-2/TRBV6-3	18	NA	CASSPYGWTEDSNQPQHF	TGTGCCAGCAGTCCTTACGGATGGACAGAGGATAGCAATCAGCCCCAGCATTTT
many	TRBJ1-1	TRBV7-2	14	NA	CASSPRFMNTEAFF	TGTGCCAGCAGCCCGCGGTTCATGAACACTGAAGCTTTCTTT
NA	TRBJ2-4	TRBV7-2	16	NA	CASSLGRNLAKNIQYF	TGTGCCAGCAGCTTAGGGCGGAATCTAGCCAAAAACATTCAGTACTTC
NA	TRBJ2-5	TRBV7-8	15	NA	CASSLAHVEGETQYF	TGTGCCAGCAGCTTAGCGCACGTGGAGGGGGAGACCCAGTACTTC
NA	TRBJ2-7	TRBV6-5	15	NA	CASSTLGRRTYEQYF	TGTGCCAGCAGTACCTTGGGGAGGAGGACCTACGAGCAGTACTTC
few	TRBJ2-3	TRBV11-2	14	NA	CASSPWTGTDTQYF	TGTGCCAGCAGCCCCTGGACTGGAACAGATACGCAGTATTTT
many	TRBJ1-5	TRBV7-6	13	NA	CASSLARDQPQHF	TGTGCCAGCAGCTTAGCCCGGGATCAGCCCCAGCATTTT
many	TRBJ2-1	TRBV5-1	20	NA	CASSFPPPQGPQGHYNEQFF	TGCGCCAGCAGCTTTCCGCCCCCACAGGGTCCCCAGGGACACTACAATGAGCAGTTCTTC
many	TRBJ2-5	TRBV6-2/TRBV6-3	14	NA	CASRRTGAQETQYF	TGTGCCAGCAGACGAACGGGAGCTCAAGAGACCCAGTACTTC
few	TRBJ2-3	TRBV20-1	16	TRBD2	CSAGGLAGGRTDTQYF	TGCAGTGCAGGAGGACTAGCGGGAGGAAGGACAGATACGCAGTATTTT
few	TRBJ1-4	TRBV6-1	15	TRBD1	CASSETGLLNEKLFF	TGTGCCAGCAGCGAGACAGGGCTGCTTAATGAAAAACTGTTTTTT
NA	TRBJ2-6	TRBV4-1	19	NA	CASSRTPGTIYSGANVLTF	TGCGCCAGCAGCCGGACTCCCGGGACAATTTACTCTGGGGCCAACGTCCTGACTTTC
NA	TRBJ2-1	TRBV5-1	17	TRBD2	CASSFSASGRVGNEQFF	TGCGCCAGCAGCTTTTCGGCTAGCGGGAGGGTTGGGAATGAGCAGTTCTTC
few	TRBJ2-7	TRBV21-1	16	NA	CASSEPGQGASVGQYF	TGTGCCAGCAGCGAGCCGGGACAGGGGGCTTCGGTGGGGCAGTACTTC
NA	TRBJ1-2	TRBV20-1	15	NA	CSASAPGQRKYGYTF	TGCAGTGCTAGTGCACCGGGACAACGAAAATATGGCTACACCTTC
NA	TRBJ2-3	TRBV29-1	13	NA	CSVGHLGPDTQYF	TGCAGCGTGGGCCACCTCGGCCCAGATACGCAGTATTTT
many	TRBJ1-2	TRBV12-3/TRBV12-4	14	TRBD1	CASRSTGRNSGYTF	TGTGCCAGCAGGTCGACAGGGAGAAACTCTGGCTACACCTTC
few	TRBJ1-2	TRBV20-1	11	NA	CSYNSFYGYTF	TGCAGCTACAATTCCTTCTATGGCTACACCTTC
NA	TRBJ2-5	TRBV7-2	13	NA	CASTTREKETQYF	TGTGCCAGCACTACTAGAGAAAAAGAGACCCAGTACTTC
few	TRBJ1-1	TRBV3-1	16	NA	CASSQVNGAQNTEAFF	TGTGCCAGCAGCCAAGTGAACGGGGCACAGAACACTGAAGCTTTCTTT
few	TRBJ2-3	TRBV9	14	NA	CASSAGLSTDTQYF	TGTGCCAGCAGCGCTGGACTTAGCACAGATACGCAGTATTTT
many	TRBJ1-1	TRBV5-1	14	NA	CASRGQSENTEAFF	TGCGCCAGCCGAGGACAAAGCGAGAACACTGAAGCTTTCTTT
NA	TRBJ2-7	TRBV11-1	15	NA	CASSLVGGVSSEQYF	TGTGCCAGCAGCTTAGTTGGAGGGGTGTCCTCCGAGCAGTACTTC
NA	TRBJ2-1	TRBV6-5	17	TRBD2	CASSYRAPSGGYNEQFF	TGTGCCAGCAGTTATAGGGCCCCTAGCGGAGGTTACAATGAGCAGTTCTTC
few	TRBJ2-1	TRBV5-6	15	NA	CASSPERDNYNEQFF	TGTGCCAGCAGCCCCGAACGGGACAACTACAATGAGCAGTTCTTC
many	TRBJ1-4	TRBV7-9	15	NA	CASSSRLATNEKLFF	TGTGCCAGCAGCTCCCGTCTCGCAACTAATGAAAAACTGTTTTTT
few	TRBJ2-6	TRBV6-5	15	NA	CASSYGARGANVLTF	TGTGCCAGCAGTTACGGCGCGCGAGGGGCCAACGTCCTGACTTTC
many	TRBJ2-2	TRBV19	12	NA	CASWSDTGELFF	TGTGCCAGTTGGTCCGACACCGGGGAGCTGTTTTTT
NA	TRBJ1-1	TRBV11-3	15	NA	CASSLDGSGRTEAFF	TGTGCCAGCAGCTTAGATGGATCAGGGAGGACTGAAGCTTTCTTT
few	TRBJ2-5	TRBV20-1	11	NA	CSARDQETQYF	TGCAGTGCTAGGGACCAAGAGACCCAGTACTTC
few	TRBJ2-3	TRBV6-6	16	TRBD1	CASTNLGQGDTDTQYF	TGTGCCAGCACCAACTTAGGACAGGGGGACACAGATACGCAGTATTTT
many	TRBJ2-1	TRBV6-6	16	NA	CASSYPDGRTYNEQFF	TGTGCCAGCAGTTACCCAGATGGACGTACCTACAATGAGCAGTTCTTC
many	TRBJ2-7	TRBV29-1	12	NA	CSVGTDSYEQYF	TGCAGCGTGGGGACTGACTCCTACGAGCAGTACTTC
NA	TRBJ2-2	TRBV28	12	NA	CASLTNTGELFF	TGTGCCAGCCTCACTAACACCGGGGAGCTGTTTTTT
many	TRBJ2-3	TRBV4-2	17	NA	CASKSSGGEGATDTQYF	TGTGCCAGCAAGTCGTCAGGAGGGGAAGGGGCCACAGATACGCAGTATTTT
NA	TRBJ1-1	TRBV6-1	13	NA	CASRVQADTEAFF	TGTGCCAGCAGAGTACAGGCCGACACTGAAGCTTTCTTT
few	TRBJ1-6	TRBV20-1	15	NA	CSARDGAGRFSPLHF	TGCAGTGCTAGAGATGGAGCAGGGCGATTCTCACCCCTCCACTTT
few	TRBJ1-5	TRBV7-2	16	TRBD1	CASSLETGLRNQPQHF	TGTGCCAGCAGCTTGGAGACAGGGCTCAGAAATCAGCCCCAGCATTTT
few	TRBJ2-7	TRBV7-2	16	NA	CASSLGGRTHSYEQYF	TGTGCCAGCAGCCTGGGGGGACGGACGCATTCCTACGAGCAGTACTTC
few	TRBJ1-2	TRBV4-1	15	NA	CASSQESGSGYGYTF	TGCGCCAGCAGCCAAGAATCGGGGAGCGGCTATGGCTACACCTTC
many	TRBJ2-2	TRBV12-3/TRBV12-4	14	NA	CASSLAGVNGELFF	TGTGCCAGCAGTTTAGCGGGGGTCAACGGGGAGCTGTTTTTT
NA	TRBJ2-2	TRBV7-9	15	TRBD2	CASRSGSQNTGELFF	TGTGCCAGCCGTAGCGGGAGTCAGAACACCGGGGAGCTGTTTTTT
NA	TRBJ2-3	TRBV5-5	15	NA	CASSLGLPPTDTQYF	TGTGCCAGCAGCTTGGGCCTCCCGCCCACAGATACGCAGTATTTT
many	TRBJ2-4	TRBV29-1	13	TRBD1	CSVEKTGENIQYF	TGCAGCGTTGAAAAGACAGGGGAAAACATTCAGTACTTC
NA	TRBJ2-3	TRBV12-3/TRBV12-4	13	NA	CASSFQPADTQYF	TGTGCCAGCAGTTTTCAACCCGCAGATACGCAGTATTTT
many	TRBJ1-6	TRBV6-5	16	TRBD1	CASSLGQETYNSPLHF	TGTGCCAGCAGCCTTGGACAGGAAACCTATAATTCACCCCTCCACTTT
many	TRBJ2-1	TRBV5-4	17	TRBD1	CASRRATGADLSNEQFF	TGTGCCAGCAGGCGAGCGACAGGGGCAGATTTATCCAATGAGCAGTTCTTC
NA	TRBJ2-3	TRBV2	15	NA	CASSRVSLGTDTQYF	TGTGCCAGCAGTCGGGTTTCCCTAGGAACAGATACGCAGTATTTT
few	TRBJ1-1	TRBV20-1	13	NA	CSARDKRYAEAFF	TGCAGTGCTAGAGATAAGCGCTACGCTGAAGCTTTCTTT
NA	TRBJ2-1	TRBV7-6	15	TRBD2	CASTQGGLAGGPQFF	TGTGCCAGCACCCAGGGGGGACTAGCGGGAGGCCCTCAGTTCTTC
many	TRBJ2-3	TRBV4-2	15	NA	CASSQDGQKGDTQYF	TGTGCCAGCAGCCAAGATGGGCAAAAGGGGGATACGCAGTATTTT